This T cell receptor beta chain originates from a study of T-cell reconstitution after alpha-beta-depleted transplantation in children. The TCRbeta library was prepared with unique molecular identifiers. In TCRdb, the PCR reads were re-called with MiXCR into one record per CDR3 protein. The sample holds 350,000 to 400,000 distinct CDR3 sequences; around 21% are singletons and the top ten take approximately 3.9%. The sequence came from a human donor who donated a stem cell graft to a child with acute myeloid leukemia. Here the sequenced sample was PBMCs from the stem cell graft donor, taken from the stem cell graft.

The CDR3 sequence is CASSDRFSGEKLFF. DNA of the CDR3: TGTGCCAGCAGCGACAGATTCTCCGGTGAAAAACTGTTTTTT. V usage is TRBV25-1 and J usage is TRBJ1-4, with D perhaps TRBD1 (5 bases). This CDR3 region has 14 residues. V was shortened by 6 bases and J by 7 bases, with 15 bases between the two germline ends. The germline CDR1 and CDR2 sequences are MGHDK and SYGVNS.